The 18 T cell receptor beta chains presented below share a single source sample, sequenced in a study of cytomegalovirus exposure and HLA in healthy donors. Amplification used 60 Vbeta primers and 13 Jbeta primers. Profiling relied on immunoSEQ multiplex PCR, and the TCRdb table lists in-frame clones only, not all of them. The sample carries over 60,000 clones, roughly four fifths recorded once. The source material was PBMCs. Receptors originate from a woman in her thirties in good health and CMV-seropositive.

This chain joins TRBV4-2 and TRBJ1-2; D uncertain. The V gene lost 1 base and the J gene lost 5 bases, with 8 bases spanning the gap. This CDR3 is built from 13 residues. The V gene's germline CDR1 is LGHNA and CDR2 YNFKEQ. CDR3 sequence (DNA): TGTGCCAGCAGCCAAGGTAACTTATATGGCTACACCTTC. The encoded protein is CASSQGNLYGYTF.

The chain carries TRBV18 and TRBJ2-2; TRBD2 is a possible D gene (5 bases). Germline values: CDR1 KGHSH, CDR2 LQKENI. Trimming shortened V by 8 bases and J by 1 base, and 11 bases separated the two germline ends. This CDR3 is 14 amino acids long. In nucleotides, the CDR3 is TGTGCCAGCACCAAGAGCGGGAACACCGGGGAGCTGTTTTTT. This sequence encodes CASTKSGNTGELFF. The whole variable domain, remainder taken from reference TRBV18 and TRBJ2-2, is NAGVMQNPRHLVRRRGQEARLRCSPMKGHSHVYWYRQLPEEGLKFMVYLQKENIIDESGMPKERFSAEFPKEGPSILRIQQVVRGDSAAYFCASTKSGNTGELFFGEGSRLTVL.

This clone was counted a single time. V gene TRBV2 combines with J gene TRBJ1-2, with D possibly TRBD1 on 6 matching bases. Germline values: CDR1 SNHLY, CDR2 FYNNEI. CDR3 size: 14 residues. V shed 7 bases and J shed 0 bases, with 12 bases lying between them. In nucleotides, the CDR3 is TGTGCCAGCAAACAGGGTTCGGCTAACTATGGCTACACCTTC. It translates to CASKQGSANYGYTF.

The V and J genes are TRBV5-8 and TRBJ2-7; a weak D match, TRBD2 (6 bases). Germline V gene sequence: CDR1 SGHTS, CDR2 YDEGEE. The length of the CDR3 is 16 residues. Trimming took off 6 bases at V and 0 bases at J, with 19 bases between the two ends. CDR3 DNA: TGTGCCAGCACCAACCAGAGGAGGGGTCCCTCCTACGAGCAGTACTTC. Protein sequence: CASTNQRRGPSYEQYF.

This chain connects TRBV9 to TRBJ2-5; D is unclear. V gave up 0 bases and J gave up 1 base, with 4 bases separating them. Germline CDR1 SGDLS, CDR2 YYNGEE. This CDR3 contains 13 residues. The CDR3, as DNA: TGTGCCAGCAGCGTAGACAGCCAAGAGACCCAGTACTTC. Its protein product is CASSVDSQETQYF.

V gene TRBV5-1 combines with J gene TRBJ1-1; D unresolved. Deletions cut 0 bases from V and 1 base from J, with 4 bases between. The CDR3 runs 13 residues. Per germline, CDR1 SGHRS and CDR2 YFSETQ. The CDR3 is CASSLAGNTEAFF. The CDR3 coding sequence is TGCGCCAGCAGCTTGGCGGGGAACACTGAAGCTTTCTTT.

For the CDR3, the DNA is TGTGCCAGCAGTTTAGGCAGGGGGCGCAGAGCTTTCTTT. It encodes CASSLGRGRRAFF. V and J are TRBV27 and TRBJ1-1; 8 nucleotides match TRBD1. Germline lookup yields CDR1 MNHEY and CDR2 SMNVEV (reference sequence). The CDR3 is 13 residues long. J lost 10 bases, V lost 2 bases, and 6 bases had no gene match.

The V gene is TRBV5-1, the J gene TRBJ2-1, with D perhaps matching TRBD2 (6 bases). Trimming pared 4 bases from V and 9 bases from J, leaving 14 bases between. Germline-derived CDR1 and CDR2 are SGHRS and YFSETQ. The CDR3 is 13 amino acids. The CDR3 bases are TGCGCCAGCAGCGGCGGGACGAATTTTGAGCAGTTCTTC. It specifies CASSGGTNFEQFF.

This chain uses TRBV29-1 with TRBJ2-4; the match to TRBD2 covers 10 bases. The CDR3 is made up of 16 amino acids. V lost 6 bases, J lost 0 bases, and 8 bases stayed unmatched. Germline-derived CDR1 and CDR2 are SQVTM and ANQGSEA. CDR3 protein: CSVKVGLAVAKNIQYF. CDR3 in DNA: TGCAGCGTGAAGGTAGGACTAGCGGTAGCCAAAAACATTCAGTACTTC.

The sample holds one count of this clone. The rearrangement joins TRBV28 to TRBJ1-2; tentative D call: TRBD1 (6 bases). The CDR3 has 14 residues. Germline-derived CDR1 and CDR2 are MDHEN and SYDVKM. V was shortened by 2 bases and J by 8 bases, with 15 bases between the two germline ends. The CDR3 DNA reads as TGTGCCAGCAGTTTAAACAGGGTGAATAAGGGCTACACCTTC. Its translation is CASSLNRVNKGYTF.

The CDR3 here is CASSLRGAGELFF. As DNA, the CDR3 is TGTGCCAGCAGCTTGCGGGGGGCCGGGGAGCTGTTTTTT. The chain is built from TRBV5-8 and TRBJ2-2, with 7 bases identical to TRBD2. This CDR3 has 13 amino acids. With 1 base clipped from V and 6 bases from J, the junction kept 0 bases outside the gene matches. Germline V gives CDR1 SGHTS, CDR2 YDEGEE.

The rearrangement joins TRBV5-6 to TRBJ2-7; TRBD2 matches 10 bases. The CDR3 extends over 19 amino acids. Unmatched junction bases numbered 21, after V lost 5 bases and J lost 4 bases. Germline-derived CDR1 and CDR2 are SGHDT and YYEEEE. CDR3 DNA: TGTGCCAGCAGTCCTCTAGCGGGAGCAAAAAGGAGAGCTTCATACGAGCAGTACTTC. Translation: CASSPLAGAKRRASYEQYF.

This chain links TRBV5-1 with TRBJ2-7, with a tentative D call TRBD2 (6 bases). Deletions cut 3 bases from V and 5 bases from J, with 12 bases between. The CDR3 loop spans 13 amino acids. Germline V gene sequence: CDR1 SGHRS, CDR2 YFSETQ. DNA for the CDR3: TGCGCCAGCAGCTCGGTGCGGGGCAACGAGCAGTACTTC. Translating gives CASSSVRGNEQYF.

V usage is TRBV5-6 and J usage is TRBJ2-3; 9 nucleotides match TRBD1. The V segment lost 4 bases and the J segment 1 base; nucleotides outside the gene matches: 10. The CDR3 has 17 residues. From germline, CDR1 is SGHDT and CDR2 YYEEEE. This CDR3 reads CASSPRARTGGTDTQYF. The CDR3 DNA reads TGTGCCAGCAGCCCCCGGGCACGGACAGGGGGCACAGATACGCAGTATTTT.

This clone occurred a few times. In nucleotides, the CDR3 is TGTGCCAGCAGCTTCCCGGGAAACACCGGGGAGCTGTTTTTT. This encodes CASSFPGNTGELFF. This sequence joins TRBV5-4 and TRBJ2-2; the D gene is possibly TRBD2 (5 bases). This CDR3 has 14 amino acids. Looked up from germline, CDR1 is SGHNT and CDR2 is YYREEE (reference sequence). V was shortened by 2 bases and J by 2 bases, with 7 bases between the two germline ends.

The V and J genes are TRBV27 and TRBJ2-3; 8 bases map to TRBD1. CDR1 MNHEY and CDR2 SMNVEV come from the germline V gene (reference sequence). The CDR3 is made up of 15 amino acids. The J segment lost 4 bases and the V segment lost 2 bases, leaving 5 bases of the junction unmatched. Here the CDR3 DNA reads TGTGCCAGCAGTTTACGGACAGGGCGCCCAGATACGCAGTATTTT. Protein: CASSLRTGRPDTQYF.

The chain links TRBV6-4 to TRBJ2-1; the match to TRBD2 covers 8 bases. This CDR3 comprises 15 residues. The V and J ends lost 7 bases and 6 bases, in that order; junction bases with no gene match: 11. In germline, CDR1 is MRHNA, CDR2 SNTAGT. The CDR3 DNA follows: TGTGCCAGCATCAAAGAAGCGGGAGCGGGCAATGAGCAGTTCTTC. As protein: CASIKEAGAGNEQFF.

This sequence joins TRBV15 and TRBJ1-2; D perhaps matches TRBD1 (5 bases). The CDR3 spans 13 residues. The germline CDR1 and CDR2 sequences are LNHNV and YYDKDF (reference sequence). Trimming stripped 1 base from V and 8 bases from J, with 11 bases between. CDR3 in amino acids: CATSRAAGGGYTF. As DNA, the CDR3 is TGTGCCACCAGCAGAGCGGCCGGGGGGGGCTACACCTTC.